The source of this T cell receptor (beta chain) is a study of blood T cell repertoires in COVID-19. Study-level information: The United States, Italy and Spain supplied acute and convalescent COVID-19 samples. PBMCs, B-cell-depleted T cells, or T cells were the source of the cDNA or gDNA that made up the material.

Source study methods: Amplification from reference gene primers served as the basis for estimated nucleated cell counts. Sequencing was performed with immunoSEQ multiplex PCR; in TCRdb, only in-frame clones are kept and a portion is missing. V and J calls and clone size are given by that table; D and trimming were obtained from the DNA. The data contain 200,000 or so clones, about 87% of them seen just once; the ten biggest clones take up over 1.5%. The TCR comes from a man between 65 and 85 years old with acute or convalescent COVID-19. Specimen: peripheral blood.

CDR3 region: CASTPGQGDGELFF. CDR3 sequence (DNA): TGTGCCAGCACACCGGGACAGGGGGACGGGGAGCTGTTTTTT. The rearrangement uses TRBV6-5 and TRBJ2-2, with 11 nucleotides matching TRBD1. The CDR3 is 14 residues long. V shed 7 bases, J shed 7 bases, and the junction held 5 bases outside the gene matches. Germline CDR1 MNHEY, CDR2 SVGAGI.